This T cell receptor (beta chain) emerged from a study of cytomegalovirus exposure and HLA in healthy donors (dated by TCRdb to 2017 to 2019). Concerning the study at large: An earlier analysis of 587 of the donors reported 250 to 350 Gb of sequence data and around 110 million unique TCR beta sequences from roughly 180 million T cells. An early release that covered 640 HLA-typed donors contained approximately 290 gigabases of sequencing data and tens of millions of unique TCR sequences. A later genetic analysis took genome-wide SNP genotypes for 398 of the 666 donors and used that subset as a discovery cohort. A later analysis re-analyzed previously published TCR beta repertoires from 650 to 800 donors and added high-resolution HLA genotyping to study TCR occurrence patterns. Typing coverage differed by locus: A, B, C, DRB1 and DQB1 were typed in roughly 620-640 donors, DQA1 in about 510, DPA1 in some 570, and DPB1 in just under 490. Class I and class II HLA loci were covered by the typing at four-digit resolution. Of the roughly 400 genotyped donors, approximately 80% fell in the genetic ancestry cluster associated with self-reported Caucasian donors. A separate validation cohort of roughly 130 different subjects was used in addition to the approximately 640-subject first cohort. Alongside the repertoire data, information on donor age, sex, ethnicity and CMV serostatus was compiled. All discovery cohort repertoires had been generated on a single sequencing platform. The aim of the study was to test whether cataloging public T cell receptors could identify signatures of past pathogen exposure. The study used immunosequencing to profile the T cell repertoires of 666 subjects and linked those repertoires to cytomegalovirus serostatus. The study combined high-throughput TCR immunosequencing, statistical association of individual TCRs with disease status, and machine learning to predict cytomegalovirus infection status. About five DR-DQ haplotypes were treated as single units for association and clustering because of strong linkage in the cohort. On average, 235,054 unique TCR beta nucleotide sequences were sequenced per donor among roughly 430 genotyped donors of the cohort, with approximately 18% of those sequences being non-productive. To decide whether each TCR beta V gene segment behaved as functional or pseudogenic, an earlier analysis of nearly 600 of the donors relied on high-throughput TCR beta sequencing. Rather than using new phenotypic data, the later analysis identified candidate immune exposures from TCR beta sequences and from how often those sequences occurred across donors. Study-wide findings and limitations: In this cohort, only TCR beta chains were sequenced, and detectable features were limited by the absence of alpha or paired-chain data. A later genetic analysis associated a missense DCLRE1C variant with V-gene and J-gene trimming of TCR beta chains, and an independent cohort replicated the association. It was suggested by the authors that the approach could potentially be generalized to other disease states and immunological phenotypes. The classifier was reported to diagnose cytomegalovirus status with high specificity and sensitivity in both the original cohort and the validation cohort. Correlated functional status among segregating V segments might reflect linkage disequilibrium, but an unknown experimental factor could not be ruled out. Most CMV-associated TCR beta chains appeared to be HLA-restricted in a later analysis, and the HLA associations seemed to be driven largely by CMV exposure. An earlier analysis of some 560 of the donors showed that most TCR beta V segments appeared in productive rearrangements either about 87% or about 30% of the time, which broadly matched IMGT annotations. A further reported finding was that TCR beta sequences accurately predicted the HLA-A and HLA-B alleles for most subjects in the first cohort. The earlier analysis of about 600 of the donors excluded 15 to 20 rarely observed V segments, including chromosome 9 orphons, because counts were too low. A later analysis found that HLA-associated TCR beta chains were more clonally expanded and had lower generation probabilities than equally common non-associated chains. When HLA alleles, especially DR and DQ, strongly co-occurred, attributing TCR associations to individual alleles was difficult. For the cohort, immune exposure information was limited to CMV serostatus. In a later analysis, several top co-occurrence clusters were reported to appear linked to parvovirus B19, influenza, CMV and Epstein-Barr virus. In a later analysis, the rate of TCR association differed among HLA loci, with DRB1 alleles having the most associated TCRs and HLA-C alleles having the fewest. Because some donors lacked HLA typing at each locus, the association tests relied only on the typed subset. While some public TCRs were present in many individuals, most TCR sequences turned up only very rarely across donors. At a false discovery rate of 0.05, a later analysis linked under 20,000 TCR beta sequences to specific HLA alleles. A few of the identified cytomegalovirus-associated TCR beta chains were confirmed in vitro to be specific for cytomegalovirus antigens. Roughly uniform sequencing depth across donors was assumed in presence/absence analyses, although this assumption may not hold. Compared with the approximately 670-donor mean, donors in an Asian-associated ancestry cluster had fewer N-insertions in productive TCRs, according to a later genetic analysis. The 87-base-pair reads could not distinguish some IMGT-functional V segments, including TRBV6-2 and TRBV6-3, so those segments were excluded. A group of highly shared sequence variants was considered likely to be a technical artifact of the sequencing pipeline. The study gave a list of 150 to 200 TCR beta chains associated with cytomegalovirus.

The cohort consisted of 650 to 700 healthy bone marrow donors. Cohort members were all nominally healthy when sampled, although unrecorded immune exposures were likely present. The donor tested CMV seronegative and was one of the 352 seronegative cohort members. A peripheral blood sample was provided by each donor, and peripheral blood mononuclear cells were used for TCR beta sequencing. Genomic DNA extraction from the blood cell samples was performed with the Qiagen DNeasy Blood Extraction Kit. The CDR3 contains 14 residues, cysteine and phenylalanine counted. The kept DNA is CDR3 alone, 42 bases in frame from the first base. According to the germline V gene (reference sequence), CDR1 reads MNHEY and CDR2 reads SMNVEV. This clone was recorded a few times. Its recognized antigen is unknown. The junction departs from germline at one end; a sequencing error may be responsible. Library preparation used the immunoSEQ multiplex PCR assay. For the multiplex PCR, a mixture combining 60 forward primers for TCR Vbeta segments and 13 reverse primers for TCR Jbeta segments was used. A multiplex PCR assay on genomic DNA amplified the CDR3 region of rearranged TCR beta genes. On the Illumina HiSeq System, the amplified TCR beta libraries were sequenced as 87-base-pair reads. Under the source paper's analysis protocol: A later analysis counted around 72 million unique TCR beta chains across the 666 repertoires, and roughly 9.9 million of these chains were shared by at least two donors. To remove PCR and sequencing errors, raw reads were error-corrected and collapsed into unique sequences using a nearest-neighbor algorithm that merged closely related sequences. To assign V, D and J gene segments, CDR3 sequences were aligned to IMGT reference sequences. For a sequence to be retained, a match of at least six nucleotides to both a V gene segment and a J gene segment was required. A rearrangement counted as productive if the CDR3 had no stop codons and remained in frame with V and J, and every other rearrangement counted as non-productive. Following IMGT convention, CDR3 was defined as the stretch from the second conserved V-encoded cysteine to the conserved J-encoded phenylalanine. In an earlier analysis of approximately 500 of the donors, sequences lacking an unambiguous match to a single V gene segment were excluded. In an earlier analysis of 587 of the donors, V segments were called functional above 56.7% productive rearrangements and were called segregating when the between-donor standard deviation exceeded 5%. To diagnose cytomegalovirus status from the catalog of TCR beta chain sequences, a statistical classification framework was built. In a later analysis, V and J genes were assigned by comparing TCR nucleotide sequences against IMGT/GENE-DB human TR gene sequences. In a later analysis, CDR3 sequences and most-parsimonious VDJ recombination scenarios were assigned using the TCRdist pipeline. In a later analysis, each TCR beta chain was defined by its CDR3 amino acid sequence together with its V-gene family, and reads without a unique V-gene family were excluded. In a later analysis, around 600 highly shared, low-generation-probability nucleotide sequences were removed to address suspected cross-contamination and a sequencing artifact. A later analysis calculated a clonal expansion index for each public chain from normalized within-repertoire ranks of inferred template counts. In a later analysis, generation probabilities were computed using a VDJ recombination model fitted to out-of-frame rearrangements, and the results were checked against IGoR. In a later analysis, hypergeometric tests were used to score TCR-TCR, TCR-HLA and TCR-CMV co-occurrence, with a repertoire-size bias correction applied to TCR pairs. In a later analysis, false discovery rates were estimated by permuting HLA or CMV assignments 20 times. A later analysis grouped co-occurring TCRs with DBSCAN, adding TCRdist sequence similarity when clustering within HLA-allele-positive subsets. Repertoires with fewer than 30,000 or more than 120,000 public chains were left out of co-occurrence clustering, as were about five repertoires with anomalous nucleotide sharing. TCRdb limited this immuneACCESS table to in-frame rearrangements with V and J called. A share of clones is missing; checked studies link under half to unresolved V genes, and the rest is unexplained. V and J calls and clone size are as listed in that table; D and trimming were resolved from the DNA. The sample contains about 110,000 clones, about 72% of them found a single time. The biggest ten clones account for less than 2.5% of the sample.

The rearrangement combines TRBV27 with TRBJ2-7; TRBD2 is perhaps the D gene, given 6 matching bases. This clonotype was sampled from a young man in good health and CMV-seronegative. Sequenced input: PBMCs. The nucleotide sequence reads TGTGCCAGCACCCTAAGGGGAGGATCCTCCGAGCAGTACTTC. Its protein is CASTLRGGSSEQYF.